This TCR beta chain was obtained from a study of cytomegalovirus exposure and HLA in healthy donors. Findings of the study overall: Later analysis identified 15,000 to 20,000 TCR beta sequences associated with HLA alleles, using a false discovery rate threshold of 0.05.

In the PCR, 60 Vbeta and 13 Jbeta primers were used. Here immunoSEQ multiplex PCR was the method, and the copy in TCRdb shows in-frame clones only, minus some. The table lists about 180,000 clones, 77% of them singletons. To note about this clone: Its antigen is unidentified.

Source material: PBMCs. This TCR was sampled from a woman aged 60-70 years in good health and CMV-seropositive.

The CDR3: CASSSPRGEQYF. Written as DNA, the CDR3 is TGTGCCAGCAGTTCCCCCAGGGGCGAGCAGTACTTC. The chain joins TRBV27 to TRBJ2-7; maybe TRBD1 (6 bases). Trimming cost V 4 bases and J 6 bases, with 10 bases left between them. Germline values: CDR1 MNHEY, CDR2 SMNVEV (reference sequence). This CDR3 has 12 residues.